This is a list of T cell receptor beta chains from one sample in a study of blood T cell repertoires in COVID-19. Assay used: immunoSEQ multiplex PCR; TCRdb lists only in-frame clones, some missing. This sample carries about 22,000 clones, approximately 80% of them seen once, and the ten largest clones take about 46%. The sample was peripheral blood. These receptors all stem from a man between 65 and 85 years old with acute or convalescent COVID-19. The CDR3 runs from the conserved cysteine through the conserved F or W. D genes are given only for firm matches. Rows give clone size only sometimes, using once, few, many, or a class for an expanded clone.

TRBJ2-7	NA	TRBV27	15	once	CASSLVGASSYEQYF	TGTGCCAGCAGTTTGGTGGGCGCAAGCTCCTACGAGCAGTACTTC
TRBJ2-7	TRBD2	TRBV11-1	14	NA	CASSQLAGAYEQYF	TGTGCCAGCAGCCAACTAGCGGGAGCCTACGAGCAGTACTTC
TRBJ2-7	NA	TRBV7-2	15	few	CASSLVSTSSYEQYF	TGTGCCAGCAGCTTAGTTAGCACAAGCTCCTACGAGCAGTACTTC
TRBJ1-5	NA	TRBV7-2	12	NA	CASTDRNQPQHF	TGTGCCAGCACGGACAGAAATCAGCCCCAGCATTTT
TRBJ2-7	NA	TRBV6-5	13	few	CASSSPGTREQYF	TGTGCCAGCAGTTCCCCCGGGACTCGCGAGCAGTACTTC
TRBJ2-5	TRBD2	TRBV2	15	NA	CASSGLAGDQETQYF	TGTGCCAGCAGTGGACTAGCGGGGGACCAAGAGACCCAGTACTTC
TRBJ2-5	TRBD2	TRBV19	16	NA	CASSPETSGYKETQYF	TGTGCCAGTAGTCCCGAGACTAGCGGTTATAAAGAGACCCAGTACTTC
TRBJ2-5	NA	TRBV12-3/TRBV12-4	13	NA	CASSGRGEETQYF	TGTGCCAGCAGTGGCAGGGGAGAAGAGACCCAGTACTTC
TRBJ2-1	NA	TRBV29-1	13	few	CSVEDWQANEQFF	TGCAGCGTTGAAGATTGGCAGGCGAATGAGCAGTTCTTC
TRBJ1-2	NA	TRBV7-9	16	once	CASSFWGEDRNYGYTF	TGTGCCAGCAGCTTCTGGGGGGAGGATCGCAACTATGGCTACACCTTC
TRBJ1-5	TRBD1	TRBV7-2	14	NA	CASSLDRANQPQHF	TGTGCCAGCAGCCTGGACAGGGCCAATCAGCCCCAGCATTTT
TRBJ2-7	NA	TRBV6-6	14	NA	CASTPSGLSYEQYF	TGTGCCAGCACCCCAAGCGGGCTCTCCTACGAGCAGTACTTC
TRBJ1-5	NA	TRBV5-1	15	NA	CASSLGGDSNQPQHF	TGCGCCAGCAGCTTGGGGGGAGACAGCAATCAGCCCCAGCATTTT
TRBJ2-3	NA	TRBV7-2	14	NA	CAARGGVSTDTQYF	TGTGCCGCCAGAGGCGGGGTGAGCACAGATACGCAGTATTTT
TRBJ1-6	NA	TRBV7-6	16	NA	CASSPRPARNNSPLHF	TGTGCCAGCAGCCCCCGCCCCGCGAGGAATAATTCACCCCTCCACTTT
TRBJ1-5	TRBD1	TRBV7-2	16	NA	CASLLYSGTGYQPQHF	TGTGCCAGCCTCCTCTACTCCGGGACAGGGTATCAGCCCCAGCATTTT
TRBJ2-7	TRBD1	TRBV5-1	14	NA	CASRPGTASYEQYF	TGCGCCAGCAGGCCCGGGACAGCATCCTACGAGCAGTACTTC
TRBJ1-1	NA	TRBV15	14	NA	CATSRGGGNTEAFF	TGTGCCACCAGCAGAGGGGGGGGCAACACTGAAGCTTTCTTT
TRBJ2-1	TRBD2	TRBV23-1	18	NA	CASNRPTASGKPYNEQFF	TGCGCCAGCAATCGCCCGACGGCTAGCGGGAAGCCCTACAATGAGCAGTTCTTC
TRBJ2-3	TRBD2	TRBV5-1	17	few	CASSSIVAGRGTDTQYF	TGCGCCAGCAGCTCGATTGTAGCGGGAAGGGGAACAGATACGCAGTATTTT
TRBJ2-7	NA	TRBV11-2	15	NA	CASSARPTLYDEQYF	TGTGCCAGCAGCGCCCGGCCGACACTGTACGACGAGCAGTACTTC
TRBJ2-2	TRBD1	TRBV15	15	NA	CATSNDRGFNEELFF	TGTGCCACCAGCAACGACAGGGGCTTTAACGAGGAGCTGTTTTTT
TRBJ2-1	NA	TRBV28	12	NA	CASSLGAHEQFF	TGTGCCAGCAGTTTGGGGGCCCATGAGCAGTTCTTC
TRBJ1-5	TRBD1	TRBV7-6	18	NA	CASSLGTGPGYSNQPQHF	TGTGCCAGCAGCTTAGGGACAGGCCCTGGGTATAGCAATCAGCCCCAGCATTTT
TRBJ1-6	NA	TRBV5-6	15	once	CASSPASRGNSPLHF	TGTGCCAGCAGCCCAGCTTCTAGGGGAAACTCACCCCTCCACTTT
TRBJ1-2	NA	TRBV5-1	14	NA	CASSLGPTGNGYTF	TGCGCCAGCAGCTTGGGACCCACAGGGAATGGCTACACCTTC
TRBJ2-7	NA	TRBV11-2	14	NA	CASSLEPGTAEQYF	TGTGCCAGCAGCTTAGAACCAGGCACAGCCGAGCAGTACTTC
TRBJ2-4	NA	TRBV3-1/TRBV3-2	13	NA	CASSQGGEDIQYF	TGTGCCAGCAGCCAAGGGGGGGAGGACATTCAGTACTTC
TRBJ2-7	TRBD1	TRBV28	15	NA	CASSSAGGRAYEQYF	TGTGCCAGCAGCTCGGCAGGGGGAAGGGCTTACGAGCAGTACTTC
TRBJ2-1	NA	TRBV25-1	16	NA	CASSEGRAGTHNEQFF	TGTGCCAGCAGTGAGGGAAGGGCGGGAACCCACAATGAGCAGTTCTTC
TRBJ2-3	TRBD1	TRBV7-2	16	NA	CASSSQTGGSTDTQYF	TGTGCCAGCAGCTCCCAAACAGGGGGGAGCACAGATACGCAGTATTTT
TRBJ1-4	TRBD1	TRBV6-1	18	once	CASSEAKVRGRTNEKLFF	TGTGCCAGCAGTGAAGCGAAGGTCAGGGGGCGGACTAATGAAAAACTGTTTTTT
TRBJ1-3	TRBD1	TRBV4-2	15	NA	CASSQEGDRADTIYF	TGTGCCAGCAGCCAAGAAGGGGACAGGGCGGACACCATATATTTT
TRBJ2-2	TRBD2	TRBV5-4	14	once	CAGTSGANTGELFF	TGTGCCGGGACTAGCGGGGCGAACACCGGGGAGCTGTTTTTT
TRBJ2-7	TRBD1	TRBV5-4	13	NA	CASSSGTVYEQYF	TGTGCCAGCAGCTCCGGGACAGTCTACGAGCAGTACTTC
TRBJ1-2	TRBD1	TRBV27	15	NA	CASSLSKQGSYGYTF	TGTGCCAGCAGTTTATCAAAACAGGGGAGCTATGGCTACACCTTC
TRBJ1-3	NA	TRBV30	12	NA	CAWNQPGNTIYF	TGTGCCTGGAACCAGCCCGGGAACACCATATATTTT
TRBJ1-4	TRBD1	TRBV27	14	NA	CASRKTGDREKLFF	TGTGCCAGCAGGAAAACAGGGGATCGAGAAAAACTGTTTTTT
TRBJ2-4	NA	TRBV6-5	12	NA	CASGTGEETQYF	TGTGCCAGCGGCACGGGGGAGGAGACTCAGTACTTC
TRBJ2-7	NA	TRBV6-2/TRBV6-3	13	NA	CASSYLPNSEQYF	TGTGCCAGCAGTTACTTACCAAACAGCGAGCAGTACTTC
TRBJ2-7	TRBD2	TRBV5-4	13	NA	CASGLAGGYEQYF	TGTGCCAGCGGACTAGCGGGAGGCTACGAGCAGTACTTC
TRBJ2-7	NA	TRBV6-5	14	NA	CASSYLDRAYEQYF	TGTGCCAGCAGTTACCTGGACAGAGCCTACGAGCAGTACTTC
TRBJ2-5	TRBD1	TRBV10-2	14	NA	CASRLSGTGLAQYF	TGCGCCAGCCGACTGTCCGGGACAGGGCTCGCCCAGTACTTC
TRBJ1-1	NA	TRBV12-3/TRBV12-4	12	once	CASQSVGGAAFF	TGTGCCAGCCAATCGGTCGGGGGGGCAGCTTTCTTT
TRBJ2-7	NA	TRBV5-4	16	few	CASSFFRRAGPYEQYF	TGTGCCAGCAGCTTTTTTAGGCGGGCAGGACCCTACGAGCAGTACTTC
TRBJ2-2	NA	TRBV30	14	NA	CAWKRMANTGELFF	TGTGCCTGGAAGAGAATGGCGAACACCGGGGAGCTGTTTTTT
TRBJ1-2	TRBD1	TRBV10-3	13	few	CAISEEGADGYTF	TGTGCCATCAGTGAGGAGGGGGCCGATGGCTACACCTTC